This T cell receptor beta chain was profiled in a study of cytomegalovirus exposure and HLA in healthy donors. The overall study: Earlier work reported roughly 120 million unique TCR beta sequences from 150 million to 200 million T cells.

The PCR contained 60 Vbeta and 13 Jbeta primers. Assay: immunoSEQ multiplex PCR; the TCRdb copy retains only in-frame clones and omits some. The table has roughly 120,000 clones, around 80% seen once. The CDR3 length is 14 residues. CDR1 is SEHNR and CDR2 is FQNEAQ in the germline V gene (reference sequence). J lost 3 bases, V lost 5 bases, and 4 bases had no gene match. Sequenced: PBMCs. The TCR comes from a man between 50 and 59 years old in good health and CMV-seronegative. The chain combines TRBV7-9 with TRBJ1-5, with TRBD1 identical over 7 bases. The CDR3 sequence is CASSLGQSNQPQHF. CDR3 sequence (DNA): TGTGCCAGCAGCCTGGGACAGTCCAATCAGCCCCAGCATTTT. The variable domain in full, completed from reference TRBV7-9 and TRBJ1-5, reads DTGVSQNPRHKITKRGQNVTFRCDPISEHNRLYWYRQTLGQGPEFLTYFQNEAQLEKSRLLSDRFSAERPKGSFSTLEIQRTEQGDSAMYLCASSLGQSNQPQHFGDGTRLSIL.